These T cell receptor beta chains were read from a single sample in a study of OX40 agonist ivuxolimab in advanced cancers. Clones were read by immunoSEQ multiplex PCR, and TCRdb kept only the in-frame ones, dropping some. The sample holds about 64,000 clones, approximately 92% seen once. The sample in question was CD4+ or CD8+ T cells sorted from blood, obtained in a trial of the OX40 agonist ivuxolimab. Receptor source: an adult with an advanced solid tumor such as melanoma, head and neck, liver or kidney cancer. The CDR3 runs from the conserved cysteine through the conserved F or W. The D gene is left open where the match is weak. The size of a clone is reported for some rows only, either as once, few or many, or as a class for expanded clones.

abundance	v_gene	d_gene	j_gene	CDR3nt	CDR3aa
.	TRBV7-3	.	TRBJ2-7	TGTGCCAGCAGCCCACCTGACACCTACGAGCAGTACTTC	CASSPPDTYEQYF
.	TRBV27	.	TRBJ1-1	TGTGCCAGCAGCTGGGGAGGGAACACTGAAGCTTTCTTT	CASSWGGNTEAFF
.	TRBV10-3	.	TRBJ1-1	TGTGCCATCAGTGAGTCAGGGGGGGAGAAGAACACTGAAGCTTTCTTT	CAISESGGEKNTEAFF
.	TRBV28	.	TRBJ1-5	TGTGCCAGCAGTTTTTGGGGAAGCAATCAGCCCCAGCATTTT	CASSFWGSNQPQHF
.	TRBV9	.	TRBJ2-1	TGTGCCAGCAGCCCCCCTGTTGGTAATGAGCAGTTCTTC	CASSPPVGNEQFF
.	TRBV15	.	TRBJ2-7	TGTGCCACCAGCAGAGTACCCTTTAGCGAGCAGTACTTC	CATSRVPFSEQYF
.	TRBV27	TRBD1	TRBJ2-1	TGTGCCAGCAGTTTCACGACAGGGTTTAACAATGAGCAGTTCTTC	CASSFTTGFNNEQFF
.	TRBV9	TRBD2	TRBJ2-1	TGTGCCAGCAGCGTAGAACCCTCCGGGCTAGCGGACTCCTACAATGAGCAGTTCTTC	CASSVEPSGLADSYNEQFF
.	TRBV27	TRBD1	TRBJ1-2	TGTGCCAGCAGTCACACCCGGGGGGGACAGGGAAATGGCTACACCTTC	CASSHTRGGQGNGYTF
.	TRBV27	.	TRBJ2-6	TGTGCCAGCAGTTTAAGGGCCCCTGGGCACTCTGGGGCCAACGTCCTGACTTTC	CASSLRAPGHSGANVLTF
.	TRBV5-4	TRBD2	TRBJ2-1	TGTGCCAGCAGCCCGCCGTCCGGGGAGGGGAATGAGCAGTTCTTC	CASSPPSGEGNEQFF
.	TRBV6-1	.	TRBJ2-2	TGTGCCAGCAGTGATTGGGTTCTGAGTAAAACCGGGGAGCTGTTTTTT	CASSDWVLSKTGELFF
.	TRBV4-1	TRBD2	TRBJ2-7	TGCGCCAGCAGCCAACATAGCGGGAGTTGGGAGCAGTACTTC	CASSQHSGSWEQYF
.	TRBV19	.	TRBJ1-1	TGTGCCAGTAGTATATTTGGGGTGAACACTGAAGCTTTCTTT	CASSIFGVNTEAFF
.	TRBV27	.	TRBJ2-7	TGTGCCACCAAGGCTGGGGGCGCGAGGGAGCAGTACTTC	CATKAGGAREQYF
.	TRBV9	TRBD2	TRBJ2-4	TGTGCCAGCAGCGCTAGCGGGGGGGCCTTGGACATTCAGTACTTC	CASSASGGALDIQYF
.	TRBV29-1	.	TRBJ1-2	TGCAGCGTCCTCGATTCTCTCAAGGGGTATGGCTACACCTTC	CSVLDSLKGYGYTF
.	TRBV11-2	.	TRBJ2-7	TGTGCCAGCAGCTATCAGGCAAAGGGCGAGCAGTACTTC	CASSYQAKGEQYF
.	TRBV6-5	.	TRBJ2-7	TGTGCCAGCACCCGCGGAAGCGAGCAGTACTTC	CASTRGSEQYF
.	TRBV6-6	.	TRBJ1-5	TGTGCCAGCAGTTACGACCGTGTGGTGGCTCAGCCCCAGCATTTT	CASSYDRVVAQPQHF
once	TRBV30	TRBD1	TRBJ1-2	TGTGCCTTCGCGTTAGGGACAGGGGATGGCTACACCTTC	CAFALGTGDGYTF
few	TRBV7-9	.	TRBJ2-1	TGTGCCAGCAGCTATGGGACCCTCAATGAGCAGTTCTTC	CASSYGTLNEQFF
.	TRBV18	.	TRBJ2-1	TGTGCCAGCTCACCACCCGTGACAGCCTCCTACAATGAGCAGTTCTTC	CASSPPVTASYNEQFF
.	TRBV18	.	TRBJ2-2	TGTGCCAGCTCACCACAGGGATACACCGGGGAGCTGTTTTTT	CASSPQGYTGELFF
.	TRBV27	TRBD2	TRBJ2-4	TGTGCCAGCAGTTCCGGACTAGGAGGGGACATTCAGTACTTC	CASSSGLGGDIQYF
.	TRBV7-3	.	TRBJ2-3	TGTGCCAGCAGCCTCTATCGAGATACGCAGTATTTT	CASSLYRDTQYF
.	TRBV28	.	TRBJ2-1	TGTGCCAGCAGTTTATTTCGGTGGGATGAGCAGTTCTTC	CASSLFRWDEQFF
.	TRBV7-2	TRBD1	TRBJ1-1	TGTGCCAGCAGCTTTCAGGGGGCTAGGGCTTTCTTT	CASSFQGARAFF
.	TRBV18	TRBD1	TRBJ2-2	TGTGCCAGCTCACCGCCGGGACAGATTAACACCGGGGAGCTGTTTTTT	CASSPPGQINTGELFF
few	TRBV7-3	.	TRBJ1-1	TGTGCCAGCAGCTTAACGGGCTTCGGTGCTGAAGCTTTCTTT	CASSLTGFGAEAFF
.	TRBV9	TRBD1	TRBJ1-1	TGTGCCAGCAGCGTACGGGACAGGTTGGGCACTGAAGCTTTCTTT	CASSVRDRLGTEAFF
.	TRBV6-5	.	TRBJ2-7	TGTGCCAGCAGGGGGGGCGGCGGCTACGAGCAGTACTTC	CASRGGGGYEQYF
.	TRBV27	TRBD1	TRBJ1-2	TGTGCCAGCAGTTTAGAGGTTGGGACAGGGGCTAACTATGGCTACACCTTC	CASSLEVGTGANYGYTF
.	TRBV6-5	.	TRBJ2-1	TGTGCCACCCAGCTGTCCTACAATGAGCAGTTCTTC	CATQLSYNEQFF
few	TRBV2	TRBD1	TRBJ1-6	TGTGCCAGCACCCCGGGACAGGGAAATTCACCCCTCCACTTT	CASTPGQGNSPLHF
.	TRBV4-2	.	TRBJ1-2	TGTGCCAGCAGCCAAGGGACCAACTATGGCTACACCTTC	CASSQGTNYGYTF
.	TRBV27	.	TRBJ1-2	TGTGCCAGCAGTTTAACAGTAAACTATGGCTACACCTTC	CASSLTVNYGYTF
.	TRBV7-9	.	TRBJ1-1	TGTGCCAGCAGCACCACCAGGGGAGGTGGTGAAGCTTTCTTT	CASSTTRGGGEAFF
.	TRBV14	.	TRBJ2-3	TGTGCCAGCAGCCAAGAGCACACAGATACGCAGTATTTT	CASSQEHTDTQYF
.	TRBV7-6	TRBD2	TRBJ2-2	TGTGCCAGCAGCATTGAGTCCAGCGGGGGAACCGGGGAGCTGTTTTTT	CASSIESSGGTGELFF
.	TRBV6-1	.	TRBJ1-1	TGTGCCAGCAGCGGGCGGAGGGGCACTGAAGCTTTCTTT	CASSGRRGTEAFF
.	TRBV30	.	TRBJ2-2	TGTGCCTGGAGTGGTAGGGCCAACTTCACCGGGGAGCTGTTTTTT	CAWSGRANFTGELFF
.	TRBV16	TRBD1	TRBJ1-2	TGTGCCAGCAGTCACATAGGACAGGATGGCTACACCTTC	CASSHIGQDGYTF
.	TRBV19	TRBD2	TRBJ2-1	TGTGCCAGTAGCCGACCCGGGACTAGGCCCGTGGATGAGCAGTTCTTC	CASSRPGTRPVDEQFF
.	TRBV28	TRBD1	TRBJ2-7	TGTGCCAGCAGGCTGGACAGGGGCTACGAGCAGTACTTC	CASRLDRGYEQYF
.	TRBV5-1	.	TRBJ1-2	TGCGCCAGCAGCTTGCGGGCTAACTATGGCTACACCTTC	CASSLRANYGYTF
few	TRBV2	.	TRBJ1-1	TGTGCCAGCGAGGTGAACACTGAAGCTTTCTTT	CASEVNTEAFF
once	TRBV5-5	.	TRBJ2-7	TGTGCCAGCAGCTTGGCCGGGACACCCTCCTACGAGCAGTACTTC	CASSLAGTPSYEQYF
.	TRBV9	.	TRBJ1-6	TGTGCCAGCAGCGTAGCGGGGTCACCCCTCCACTTT	CASSVAGSPLHF
.	TRBV7-6	TRBD2	TRBJ2-1	TGTGCCAGCAGCTCGGGGGGTAATGAGCAGTTCTTC	CASSSGGNEQFF
.	TRBV4-1	.	TRBJ1-5	TGCGCCAGCAGCCAAGAGGAATCCGGGGGCGCGAAGCCCCAGCATTTT	CASSQEESGGAKPQHF
.	TRBV5-6	.	TRBJ1-1	TGTGCCAGCAGCCTGACAGAGAACACTGAAGCTTTCTTT	CASSLTENTEAFF
.	TRBV4-1	TRBD1	TRBJ1-1	TGCGCCAGCAGCTACCCAGGACAGGGCCCCACTGAAGCTTTCTTT	CASSYPGQGPTEAFF
.	TRBV5-4	TRBD1	TRBJ2-7	TGTGCCAGCAGCGGGGACAGCCACGAGCAGTACTTC	CASSGDSHEQYF
once	TRBV5-4	.	TRBJ2-2	TGTGCCAGCAGCTTGGGGGCCGGGGAGCTGTTTTTT	CASSLGAGELFF